This TCR beta chain was sequenced for a study of response to subunit inactivated influenza vaccine. CDR3 length equals 16 residues. Germline lookup yields CDR1 LGHNT and CDR2 FRNRAP. J was trimmed by 7 bases and V by 4 bases; bases with no gene match: 7. TCRdb re-analysed the RT-PCR reads in MiXCR, keeping a single row per CDR3 protein. This table has about 540,000 distinct CDR3 sequences, approximately 20% appearing once. This sample was also put to use in a study of T cells expressing NK-cell markers. This second study says: It was by 5'RACE template switching with UMIs that TCR beta cDNA was made.

This rearrangement joins TRBV12-5 to TRBJ2-1; TRBD2 aligns across 13 bases. This specimen consisted of CD4+ T cells sorted from PBMCs, obtained 11 to 12 days after vaccination. This receptor was taken from a man in his fifties or sixties who received an inactivated influenza vaccine. The CDR3 sequence is CASGSRTSGSKNEQFF. The CDR3 DNA reads TGTGCTAGTGGTTCTCGGACTAGCGGGAGTAAGAATGAGCAGTTCTTC.